This T cell receptor (beta chain) emerged from a study of blood T cell repertoires in COVID-19. Repertoires were generated with immunoSEQ multiplex PCR, while TCRdb's copy carries only in-frame clones and drops some. The table lists around 250,000 clones, about 83% of them singletons. V trimming: 3 bases; J trimming: 3 bases; junction bases outside the gene matches: 4. Looked up from germline, CDR1 is LNHDA and CDR2 is SQIVND (reference sequence). The CDR3 loop spans 15 amino acids. This clone was picked up a small number of times. The sample consisted of peripheral blood. This clonotype was obtained from a woman between 35 and 50 years old who had recovered from COVID-19. V usage is TRBV19 and J usage is TRBJ2-2; 7 bases match TRBD2. This chain's CDR3 is CASSIPAGYTGELFF. The CDR3 region has the DNA TGTGCCAGTAGTATTCCAGCGGGGTACACCGGGGAGCTGTTTTTT. The full variable domain, its missing parts supplied by reference TRBV19 and TRBJ2-2, is DGGITQSPKYLFRKEGQNVTLSCEQNLNHDAMYWYRQDPGQGLRLIYYSQIVNDFQKGDIAEGYSVSREKKESFPLTVTSAQKNPTAFYLCASSIPAGYTGELFFGEGSRLTVL.